This T cell receptor beta chain was captured by sequencing in a study of T cells expressing NK-cell markers. For the study at large: Eight donors were sequenced, seven testing HCMV-seropositive and one testing seronegative.

As regards this clonotype: Its antigen is not known.

This CDR3 comprises 14 residues. CDR1 is LGHDT and CDR2 is YNNKEL in the germline V gene (reference sequence). The study's findings and limits: These clonotypes, the leaders elsewhere, also led the CD3+CD56-NKG2C+ fraction in a handful of donors. Whether expanded NKG2C+ T cell clones recognized HCMV stayed uncertain.

Making the TCR beta cDNA relied on 5'RACE template switching with UMIs. TCRdb re-called the 5' RACE reads, yielding one record per CDR3 amino acid sequence without DNA. Here the sample table reports 550,000 to 600,000 distinct CDR3 sequences. Sequenced: blood T cells: a sorted CD56 or NKG2C T cell subset, CD4+ or CD8+ T cells, or bulk PBMC T cells (not recorded which). V gene TRBV3-1 combines with J gene TRBJ2-7; the D call from TCRdb, TRBD1, cannot be confirmed without DNA. The clonotype was recovered from a man younger than 35 in good health. CDR3 protein: CASSHPGQSSEQYF.